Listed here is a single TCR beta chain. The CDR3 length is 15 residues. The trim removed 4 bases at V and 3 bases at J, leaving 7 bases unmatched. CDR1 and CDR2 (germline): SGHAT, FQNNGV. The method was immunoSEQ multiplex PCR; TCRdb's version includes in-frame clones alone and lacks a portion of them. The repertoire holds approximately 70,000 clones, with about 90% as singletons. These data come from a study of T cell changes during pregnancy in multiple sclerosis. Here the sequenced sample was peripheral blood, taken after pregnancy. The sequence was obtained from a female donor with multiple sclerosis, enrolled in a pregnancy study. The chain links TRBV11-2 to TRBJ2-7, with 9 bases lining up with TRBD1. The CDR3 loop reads CASSSGTGNYYEQYF. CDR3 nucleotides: TGTGCCAGCAGCTCCGGGACAGGGAACTACTACGAGCAGTACTTC.